This T cell receptor (beta chain) was sequenced during a study of technical replicates of blood from several donors. The table came from immunoSEQ multiplex PCR; TCRdb's copy has only in-frame clones and leaves some out. The sample lists tens of thousands of clones; about 95% were seen once. Germline V gene lookup returns CDR1 SGHTA and CDR2 FQGNSA. The CDR3 loop spans 16 amino acids. Trimming took 5 bases from V and 0 from J, leaving 17 bases between them. This sequence joins TRBV7-2 and TRBJ2-7; tentative D call: TRBD2 (7 bases). Sequenced input: PBMCs. The TCR originated in a human donor in good health. Some clones in this sample may be carry-over from other donors' samples. The CDR3 sequence is CASSPRGRGSSYEQYF. CDR3 nucleotide sequence: TGTGCCAGCAGCCCTCGGGGGCGGGGGTCCTCCTACGAGCAGTACTTC.